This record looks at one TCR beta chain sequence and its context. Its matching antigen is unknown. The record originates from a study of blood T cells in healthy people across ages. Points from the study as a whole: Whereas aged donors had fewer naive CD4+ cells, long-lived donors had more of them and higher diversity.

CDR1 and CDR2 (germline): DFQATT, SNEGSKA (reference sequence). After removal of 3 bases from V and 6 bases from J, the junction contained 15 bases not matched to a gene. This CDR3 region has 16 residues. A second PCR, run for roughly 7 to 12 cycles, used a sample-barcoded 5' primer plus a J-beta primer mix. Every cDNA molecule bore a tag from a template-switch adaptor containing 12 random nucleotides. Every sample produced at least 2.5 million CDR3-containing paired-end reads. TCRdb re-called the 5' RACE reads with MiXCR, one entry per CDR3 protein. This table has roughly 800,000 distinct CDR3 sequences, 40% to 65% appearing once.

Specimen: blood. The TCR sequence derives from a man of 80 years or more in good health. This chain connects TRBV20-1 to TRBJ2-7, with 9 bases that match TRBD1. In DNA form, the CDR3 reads TGCAGTGCTAGGGAAAGGGGCGGACAGGGGTTTATCGAGCAGTACTTC. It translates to CSARERGGQGFIEQYF.